The rows below give T cell receptor beta chains drawn from one sample of a study of blood T cell repertoires in COVID-19. Libraries were prepared by immunoSEQ multiplex PCR; TCRdb keeps only in-frame clonotypes and omits some of them. Of roughly 350,000 clones listed, 70% to 90% were seen once; the top ten hold 4%. The sequenced sample was peripheral blood. These receptors all come from a woman in her 50s with active or convalescent COVID-19. CDR3s include the opening cysteine and the closing phenylalanine or tryptophan. The D gene is left open where the match is weak. Only some rows state a clone size, as once, few, many or a class for expanded clones.

D	size	V	length	J	DNA	CDR3
TRBD1	-	TRBV30	14	TRBJ1-4	TGTGCCTGGAGCCCAGAACCTACAGGGGTAAAACTGTTTTTT	CAWSPEPTGVKLFF
TRBD1	-	TRBV29-1	16	TRBJ1-2	TGCAGCGTTGAGCCCTCGGGACAGGGTTACAACTATGGCTACACCTTC	CSVEPSGQGYNYGYTF
-	-	TRBV28	14	TRBJ2-6	TGTGCCAGCAGTTCTTACAGGGGGGCCAACGTCCTGACTTTC	CASSSYRGANVLTF
TRBD2	-	TRBV30	13	TRBJ2-7	TGTGCCTGGAGCGGCGGGAGTAATTACGAGCAGTACTTC	CAWSGGSNYEQYF
TRBD2	-	TRBV11-2	16	TRBJ2-1	TGTGCCAGCAGCTTAGGCCTAGCGGGTAGCTACAATGAGCAGTTCTTC	CASSLGLAGSYNEQFF
TRBD1	-	TRBV5-4	13	TRBJ1-2	TGTGCCAGCAGCGCCGGACAGGGGCCTGGCTACACCTTC	CASSAGQGPGYTF
-	-	TRBV30	14	TRBJ2-1	TGTGCCTGGAGTCGAGGACACGGGGGTGAGGAGCAGTTCTTC	CAWSRGHGGEEQFF
-	once	TRBV12-5	13	TRBJ2-5	TGTGCTAGTGGCGACAGTTTACAAGAGACCCAGTACTTC	CASGDSLQETQYF
-	-	TRBV19	14	TRBJ1-2	TGTGCCAGTAGCTCCTTGGGGAGGAACTATGGCTACACCTTC	CASSSLGRNYGYTF
TRBD2	-	TRBV9	15	TRBJ2-1	TGTGCCAGCAGCGTTCGGACTAGCGGGAGTAATGAGCAGTTCTTC	CASSVRTSGSNEQFF
-	few	TRBV18	13	TRBJ1-1	TGTGCCAGCTCACAGGACAGTAACACTGAAGCTTTCTTT	CASSQDSNTEAFF
TRBD1	few	TRBV3-1/TRBV3-2	13	TRBJ2-7	TGTGCCAGCAGCCCGACAGGGGGCCACGAGCAGTACTTC	CASSPTGGHEQYF
TRBD1	-	TRBV3-1/TRBV3-2	18	TRBJ1-4	TGTGCCAGCAGCCAAGATTGGCAGGGGGGCGATGGGAATGAAAAACTGTTTTTT	CASSQDWQGGDGNEKLFF
-	few	TRBV11-2	16	TRBJ2-1	TGTGCCAGCAGCGAGGGGGCGGGGCCCCTATACAATGAGCAGTTCTTC	CASSEGAGPLYNEQFF
TRBD1	-	TRBV4-3	15	TRBJ2-7	TGCGCCAGCAGCCAACTACAGGGGTCAAGGTACGAGCAGTACTTC	CASSQLQGSRYEQYF
TRBD1	-	TRBV10-1	15	TRBJ2-7	TGCGCCAGCAGTGAGGACGGGACAGGGGTGCACGAGCAGTACTTC	CASSEDGTGVHEQYF
-	-	TRBV27	15	TRBJ1-2	TGTGCCAGCACCCCTGACACGGTGAGTCGGTATGGCTACACCTTC	CASTPDTVSRYGYTF
-	-	TRBV6-5	14	TRBJ1-6	TGTGCCAGCCGAAGGACAGCCTATAATTCACCCCTCCACTTT	CASRRTAYNSPLHF
TRBD1	-	TRBV6-5	16	TRBJ2-7	TGTGCCAGCAGTTCGTCCCTGGGACAGGTGTCCTACGAGCAGTACTTC	CASSSSLGQVSYEQYF
TRBD2	-	TRBV28	16	TRBJ2-5	TGTGCCAGCAGTTTAATTACTAGCGGGTACCAAGAGACCCAGTACTTC	CASSLITSGYQETQYF
-	-	TRBV19	16	TRBJ2-5	TGTGCCAGTAGTATCGTATTGACCGGGGTTGGGGAGACCCAGTACTTC	CASSIVLTGVGETQYF
-	-	TRBV29-1	13	TRBJ2-7	TGCAGCGTTGGGCAGGGCCCATGGGGAGAGCAGTACTTC	CSVGQGPWGEQYF
TRBD1	-	TRBV5-8	18	TRBJ2-2	TGTGCCAGCAGCCCCTGGGGACAGGGGAGGTTAAGCACCGGGGAGCTGTTTTTT	CASSPWGQGRLSTGELFF
-	-	TRBV27	13	TRBJ1-2	TGTGCCAGCAGTTCTGGGGGGACCTATGGCTACACCTTC	CASSSGGTYGYTF
TRBD1	-	TRBV7-3	15	TRBJ1-1	TGTGCCAGCAGCCCCCTACAGGGGGCGAACACTGAAGCTTTCTTT	CASSPLQGANTEAFF
TRBD1	-	TRBV28	16	TRBJ2-3	TGTGCCAGCAGTTGGGAGGGACAGGGGAACACAGATACGCAGTATTTT	CASSWEGQGNTDTQYF
-	-	TRBV19	16	TRBJ2-7	TGTGCCAGTAGTATAACGTCTCAGGGGGGCTCCTACGAGCAGTACTTC	CASSITSQGGSYEQYF
-	-	TRBV6-5	15	TRBJ2-1	TGTGCCAGCAGTTCCCGAGGAGGTGTCTACAATGAGCAGTTCTTC	CASSSRGGVYNEQFF
-	few	TRBV28	12	TRBJ2-7	TGTGCCAGCAGTTTTTATGGGGGCCGGGGGTACTTC	CASSFYGGRGYF
TRBD1	-	TRBV7-2	14	TRBJ1-5	TGTGCCAGCAGCATATCGGACAGGGACCAGCCCCAGCATTTT	CASSISDRDQPQHF
-	-	TRBV6-2/TRBV6-3	15	TRBJ1-5	TGTGCCAGCAGTCGCAACAGGGTGGGCAATCAGCCCCAGCATTTT	CASSRNRVGNQPQHF
-	once	TRBV14	15	TRBJ2-5	TGTGCCAGCAGCGGACAACCACTACCCACGGAGACCCAGTACTTC	CASSGQPLPTETQYF
TRBD2	-	TRBV19	17	TRBJ2-1	TGTGCCAGTAGTATAGATCGGGCGGGAGCAGCCTACAATGAGCAGTTCTTC	CASSIDRAGAAYNEQFF
-	-	TRBV27	11	TRBJ1-2	TGTGCCAGCAGTTCTCAGGGAGGCTACACCTTC	CASSSQGGYTF
-	-	TRBV2	14	TRBJ1-2	TGTGCCAGCAGGAATACCGGGACTTTCTATGGCTACACCTTC	CASRNTGTFYGYTF
-	few	TRBV5-4	11	TRBJ2-7	TGTGCCAGCAGCTTAAGCAACGAGCAGTACTTC	CASSLSNEQYF
-	-	TRBV6-5	13	TRBJ1-2	TGTGCCAGCAGTTACAACCGGGTGGGTGGCTACACCTTC	CASSYNRVGGYTF
-	-	TRBV19	15	TRBJ1-2	TGTGCCAGTAGTATAACCCGGAACAGGGTTGGTGGCTACACCTTC	CASSITRNRVGGYTF
-	-	TRBV6-5	15	TRBJ2-7	TGTGCCAGCAGTTATTTCTCAGGTTCCACCTACGAGCAGTACTTC	CASSYFSGSTYEQYF